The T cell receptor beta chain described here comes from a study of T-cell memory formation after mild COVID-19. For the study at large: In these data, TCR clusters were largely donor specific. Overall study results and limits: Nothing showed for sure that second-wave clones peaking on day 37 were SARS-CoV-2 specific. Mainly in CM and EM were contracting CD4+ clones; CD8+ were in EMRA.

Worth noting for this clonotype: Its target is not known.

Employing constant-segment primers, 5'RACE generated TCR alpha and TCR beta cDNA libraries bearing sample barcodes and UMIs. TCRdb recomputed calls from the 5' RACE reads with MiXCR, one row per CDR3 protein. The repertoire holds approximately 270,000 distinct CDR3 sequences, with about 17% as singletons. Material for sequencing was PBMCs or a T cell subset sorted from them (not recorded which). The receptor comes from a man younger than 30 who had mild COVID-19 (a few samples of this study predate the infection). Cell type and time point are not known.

The CDR3 here is CASSLDSFQTQYF. The CDR3 coding sequence is TGTGCCAGCAGCTTAGATAGTTTTCAGACCCAGTACTTC. This chain connects TRBV7-2 to TRBJ2-5; the D is unclear. Germline values: CDR1 SGHTA, CDR2 FQGNSA. The CDR3 sequence is 13 residues long. V was cut by 1 base and J by 6 bases, with 9 bases left in between.